This T cell receptor (beta chain) was found in a study of beta chain features in type 1 diabetes. V was pared by 1 base and J by 2 bases, with 12 bases between. This CDR3 region has 15 residues. Per germline, CDR1 LGHNA and CDR2 YSLEER. TCRB transcripts that were expressed got sequenced, as all of the isolated RNA had been reverse transcribed. This table comes from immunoSEQ multiplex PCR, and its TCRdb copy is limited to in-frame clones, with some not included. The repertoire holds hundreds of thousands of clones, roughly 15% seen once, with 0.02% to 0.025% in the top ten. This clone was seen a handful of times.

The sequenced sample was naive CD4+ T cells from blood. This chain links TRBV4-3 with TRBJ2-7, with a possible D match to TRBD2 (5 bases). The TCR was taken from a woman aged 18 to 35 in good health. DNA of the CDR3: TGCGCCAGCAGCCAAGTCTTAGGGAGAACCTACGAGCAGTACTTC. Translation gives CASSQVLGRTYEQYF.